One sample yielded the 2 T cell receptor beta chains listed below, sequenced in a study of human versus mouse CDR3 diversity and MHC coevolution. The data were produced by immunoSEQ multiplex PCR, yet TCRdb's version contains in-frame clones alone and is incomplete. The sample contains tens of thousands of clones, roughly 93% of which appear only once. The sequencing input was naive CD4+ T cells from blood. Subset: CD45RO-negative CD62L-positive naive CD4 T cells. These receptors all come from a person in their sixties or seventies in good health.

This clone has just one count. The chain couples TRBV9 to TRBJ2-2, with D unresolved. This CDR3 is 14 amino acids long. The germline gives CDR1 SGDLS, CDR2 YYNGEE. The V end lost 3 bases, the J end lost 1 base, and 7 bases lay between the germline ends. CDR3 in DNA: TGTGCCAGCAGCGGGGCAGAGAACACCGGGGAGCTGTTTTTT. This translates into CASSGAENTGELFF.

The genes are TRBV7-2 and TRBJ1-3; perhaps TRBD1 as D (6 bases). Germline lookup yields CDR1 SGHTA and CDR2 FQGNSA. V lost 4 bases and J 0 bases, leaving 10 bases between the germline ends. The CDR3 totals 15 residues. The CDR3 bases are TGTGCCAGCAGCTCGGACAGTCGCTCTGGAAACACCATATATTTT. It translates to CASSSDSRSGNTIYF.